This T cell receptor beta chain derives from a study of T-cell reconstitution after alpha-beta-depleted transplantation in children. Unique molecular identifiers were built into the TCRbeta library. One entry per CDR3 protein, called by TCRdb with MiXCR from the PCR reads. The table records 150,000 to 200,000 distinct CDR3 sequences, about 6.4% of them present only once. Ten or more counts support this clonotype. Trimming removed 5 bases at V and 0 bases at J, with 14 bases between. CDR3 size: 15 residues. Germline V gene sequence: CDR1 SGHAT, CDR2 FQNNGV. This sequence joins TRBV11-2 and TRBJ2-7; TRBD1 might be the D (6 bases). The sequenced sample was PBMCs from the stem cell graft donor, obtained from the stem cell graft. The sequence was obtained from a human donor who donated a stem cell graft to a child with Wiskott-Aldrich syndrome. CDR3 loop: CASSRRDTSSYEQYF. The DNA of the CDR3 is TGTGCCAGCAGCCGCCGGGACACGAGCTCCTACGAGCAGTACTTC.